Following are 8 T cell receptor beta chains from one sample sequenced in a study of blood T cell repertoires in COVID-19. Generated by immunoSEQ multiplex PCR, the TCRdb table keeps only in-frame clones and is missing some. The table lists 60,000 or so clones, 89% of them singletons. The sequencing sample was made of peripheral blood. The receptors come from a man in his fifties or sixties with acute or convalescent COVID-19.

The V and J genes are TRBV4-2 and TRBJ1-5; D not certain. CDR3 length: 14 residues. Germline V CDR1 and CDR2: LGHNA, YNFKEQ. V was pared by 0 bases and J by 4 bases, with 7 bases between. CDR3 in DNA: TGTGCCAGCAGCCAAGATCAAGCAAATCAGCCCCAGCATTTT. This codes for CASSQDQANQPQHF.

This chain links TRBV7-9 with TRBJ1-4, with 7 bases aligning to TRBD1. J was trimmed by 5 bases and V by 2 bases; bases with no gene match: 5. This CDR3 has 15 amino acids. The germline CDR1 and CDR2 sequences are SEHNR and FQNEAQ (reference sequence). CDR3 nucleotide sequence: TGTGCCAGCAGCTTAACCGGGACAGAGAATGAAAAACTGTTTTTT. Amino acid sequence: CASSLTGTENEKLFF.

Only a few counts were recorded for this clone. The chain couples TRBV7-2 to TRBJ1-5; 10 bases match TRBD1. V shed 5 bases and J 7 bases; nucleotides not matched to a gene: 8. CDR3 length: 15 amino acids. Germline CDR1 and CDR2: SGHTA and FQGNSA. CDR3 bases: TGTGCCAGCAGCCGGACAGGGGGGGGAGAGCAGCCCCAGCATTTT. Translated, it gives CASSRTGGGEQPQHF. Combining the CDR3 with reference TRBV7-2 and TRBJ1-5 gives the whole variable domain GAGVSQSPSNKVTEKGKDVELRCDPISGHTALYWYRQSLGQGLEFLIYFQGNSAPDKSGLPSDRFSAERTGGSVSTLTIQRTQQEDSAVYLCASSRTGGGEQPQHFGDGTRLSIL.

This clone has a handful of counts. The chain is built from TRBV7-9 and TRBJ1-5; TRBD1 agrees at 7 bases. The germline gives CDR1 SEHNR, CDR2 FQNEAQ (reference sequence). J lost 1 base, V lost 5 bases, and 2 bases had no gene match. This CDR3 is 14 amino acids long. The CDR3 loop reads CASSETGSNQPQHF. The CDR3 DNA sequence: TGTGCCAGCAGCGAGACAGGGAGCAATCAGCCCCAGCATTTT.

This clone was recorded once. The chain uses TRBV29-1 and TRBJ2-2, with TRBD1 identical over 8 bases. In germline, CDR1 is SQVTM, CDR2 ANQGSEA. The CDR3 sequence is 14 residues long. Losses at the gene ends were 6 bases for V and 0 bases for J; bases not matched to a gene: 3. This CDR3 is CSVTGGTNTGELFF. The DNA for the CDR3 is TGCAGCGTAACAGGGGGAACGAACACCGGGGAGCTGTTTTTT.

The V call is TRBV27, the J call TRBJ1-1, with 10 bases lining up with TRBD1. V trimming: 4 bases; J trimming: 5 bases; junction bases outside the gene matches: 13. This CDR3 is built from 17 residues. CDR1 MNHEY and CDR2 SMNVEV come from the germline V gene (reference sequence). The chain's CDR3 is CASSYRTTGTGVTEAFF. CDR3 bases: TGTGCCAGCAGTTACCGGACTACGGGGACAGGGGTGACTGAAGCTTTCTTT.

The chain recombines TRBV30 with TRBJ1-1, with 8 bases aligning to TRBD1. V was pared by 1 base and J by 5 bases, with 3 bases of the junction left unmatched. Germline lookup yields CDR1 GTSNPN and CDR2 SVGIG (reference sequence). The CDR3 consists of 13 residues. CDR3 nucleotide sequence: TGTGCCTGGAGTGGACAGGGGAGAACTGAAGCTTTCTTT. Its translation is CAWSGQGRTEAFF.

This clone has just a few counts. The chain uses TRBV29-1 and TRBJ2-7; D perhaps matches TRBD1 (5 bases). The CDR3 totals 12 residues. V was shortened by 3 bases and J by 3 bases, with 9 bases between the two germline ends. Germline V CDR1 and CDR2: SQVTM, ANQGSEA. CDR3 nucleotides: TGCAGCGTTGACCAGGGTGACTACGAGCAGTACTTC. As protein: CSVDQGDYEQYF.